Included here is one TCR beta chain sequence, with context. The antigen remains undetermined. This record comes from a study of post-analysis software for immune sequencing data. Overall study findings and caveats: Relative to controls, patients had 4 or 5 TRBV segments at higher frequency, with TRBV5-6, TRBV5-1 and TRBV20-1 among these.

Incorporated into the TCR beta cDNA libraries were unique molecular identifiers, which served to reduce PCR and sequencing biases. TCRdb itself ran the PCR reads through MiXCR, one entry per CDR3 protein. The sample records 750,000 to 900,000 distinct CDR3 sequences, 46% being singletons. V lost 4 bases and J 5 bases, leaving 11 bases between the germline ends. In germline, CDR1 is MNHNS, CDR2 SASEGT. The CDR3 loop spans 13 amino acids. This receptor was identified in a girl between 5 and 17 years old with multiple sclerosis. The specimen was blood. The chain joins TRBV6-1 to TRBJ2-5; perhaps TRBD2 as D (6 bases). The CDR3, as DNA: TGTGCCAGCAGTGGACCGGGAGTGGAGACCCAGTACTTC. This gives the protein CASSGPGVETQYF.